This entry lists 24 T cell receptor beta chains sequenced from one sample in a study of beta chain features in type 1 diabetes. Every bit of the isolated RNA underwent reverse transcription, so sequencing read expressed TCRB transcripts. Method: immunoSEQ multiplex PCR; TCRdb's copy keeps in-frame clones and lacks some. The sample consists of roughly 610,000 clones, around 15% of them appearing once. The sequenced sample consisted of naive CD4+ T cells from blood. All receptors come from a man younger than 30 in good health.

This chain links TRBV11-3 with TRBJ1-1, with D possibly being TRBD1 (5 bases). This CDR3 has 14 residues. Germline loops: CDR1 SGHNT, CDR2 YENEEA. Trimming removed 1 base from V and 3 bases from J, with 9 bases in between. CDR3: CASSLGGTYTEAFF. The CDR3, as DNA: TGTGCCAGCAGCTTAGGGGGGACGTACACTGAAGCTTTCTTT.

This chain uses TRBV7-9 with TRBJ2-6; D is undetermined. With 3 bases removed from V and 0 bases from J, the gap between germline ends came to 12 bases. The germline V gene has CDR1 SEHNR and CDR2 FQNEAQ (reference sequence). The CDR3 contains 17 residues. The CDR3 loop is CASSFPRWISGANVLTF. The CDR3 DNA follows: TGTGCCAGCAGCTTCCCTCGGTGGATCTCTGGGGCCAACGTCCTGACTTTC.

V gene TRBV7-3 combines with J gene TRBJ1-1; D unresolved. The CDR3 length is 16 residues. The germline gives CDR1 SGHTA, CDR2 FQGTGA. V gave up 1 base and J gave up 3 bases, with 15 bases separating them. The CDR3 region has the DNA TGTGCCAGCAGCTTAAAGATGCCGTCTCGGGACACTGAAGCTTTCTTT. This gives the protein CASSLKMPSRDTEAFF.

This clone turned up a few times. The chain is built from TRBV9 and TRBJ1-5; D is unresolved. The V end was cut by 0 bases, the J end by 6 bases, with 7 bases between. CDR1 and CDR2 (germline): SGDLS, YYNGEE. The CDR3 spans 13 residues. CDR3 sequence reads: CASSVEGTQPQHF. The CDR3 DNA reads as TGTGCCAGCAGCGTAGAGGGTACTCAGCCCCAGCATTTT.

The chain employs TRBV4-2 and TRBJ1-4; possibly TRBD1 for D (6 bases). CDR1 and CDR2 (germline): LGHNA, YNFKEQ. The CDR3 totals 15 residues. V gave up 0 bases and J gave up 8 bases, with 13 bases separating them. The CDR3 coding sequence is TGTGCCAGCAGCCAAGATAACAGGGTTAGGGAAAAACTGTTTTTT. Residues: CASSQDNRVREKLFF.

The CDR3 DNA is TGTGCCTGGAGAAGGACGAACACTGAAGCTTTCTTT. It yields the protein CAWRRTNTEAFF. The chain recombines TRBV30 with TRBJ1-1, with D uncertain. With 3 bases removed from V and 1 base from J, the gap between germline ends came to 6 bases. This CDR3 has 12 amino acids. Germline V gives CDR1 GTSNPN, CDR2 SVGIG (reference sequence).

This clone occurred a few times. V is TRBV11-2 and J is TRBJ2-5; D is uncertain. The germline gives CDR1 SGHAT, CDR2 FQNNGV. V dropped 7 bases and J dropped 4 bases, with 13 bases sitting between them. This CDR3 is built from 13 residues. CDR3 DNA: TGTGCCAGCACCCTGATGGGGTCAGAGACCCAGTACTTC. Its protein product is CASTLMGSETQYF.

The chain carries TRBV7-9 and TRBJ2-7, with 12 bases matching TRBD1. This CDR3 is built from 16 residues. Trimming removed 2 bases from V and 6 bases from J; junction bases left unmatched: 8. Germline V gene sequence: CDR1 SEHNR, CDR2 FQNEAQ (reference sequence). DNA of the CDR3: TGTGCCAGCAGCTTATCTCCGGGACAGGGGGCTAGCGAGCAGTACTTC. The encoded protein is CASSLSPGQGASEQYF.

The table lists this clone with a few counts. The chain employs TRBV28 and TRBJ2-1; D might be TRBD1 (6 bases). Germline V gives CDR1 MDHEN, CDR2 SYDVKM. This CDR3 has 15 residues. V lost 3 bases to trimming and J lost 2 bases, with 11 bases between them. The DNA for the CDR3 is TGTGCCAGCAGTTTGGGGGCAGGGGCCTACAATGAGCAGTTCTTC. Translation: CASSLGAGAYNEQFF.

A few counts support this clone. This chain connects TRBV7-9 to TRBJ1-1, with TRBD1 as a possible D gene (5 bases). The CDR3 has 14 amino acids. Per germline, CDR1 SEHNR and CDR2 FQNEAQ (reference sequence). The V and J ends lost 3 bases and 0 bases respectively, with 8 bases between them. The CDR3 DNA reads TGTGCCAGCAGCTTTGAGACAGTGAACACTGAAGCTTTCTTT. Translation: CASSFETVNTEAFF.

This clone showed up just a few times. The chain carries TRBV5-4 and TRBJ1-2, with a tentative D call TRBD1 (5 bases). The CDR3 covers 14 residues. In germline, CDR1 is SGHNT, CDR2 YYREEE (reference sequence). Deletions cut 2 bases from V and 3 bases from J, with 11 bases between. This chain's CDR3 is CASSLRGGDYGYTF. CDR3 nucleotides: TGTGCCAGCAGCTTAAGGGGAGGAGACTATGGCTACACCTTC.

The chain uses TRBV13 and TRBJ2-1, with D unclear. Germline V gives CDR1 PRHDT, CDR2 FYEKMQ (reference sequence). The CDR3 extends over 17 amino acids. V dropped 2 bases and J dropped 3 bases, with 17 bases sitting between them. The DNA for the CDR3 is TGTGCCAGCAGCTTATTTGTGCTTCCCAAATTCTACAATGAGCAGTTCTTC. It encodes CASSLFVLPKFYNEQFF.

This clone was seen only a few times. CDR3 amino acids: CATSRTGKASYEQYF. The CDR3 DNA reads TGTGCCACCAGCAGGACAGGAAAGGCCTCCTACGAGCAGTACTTC. This sequence joins TRBV15 and TRBJ2-7; the D gene is possibly TRBD1 (6 bases). The ends were cut back, 3 bases at V and 0 bases at J, with 12 bases in the middle. The CDR3 contains 15 residues. Germline loops: CDR1 LNHNV, CDR2 YYDKDF (reference sequence).

The chain is built from TRBV13 and TRBJ2-3; D uncertain. The CDR3 is 12 residues long. The V gene lost 6 bases and the J gene lost 8 bases, with 12 bases spanning the gap. CDR1 PRHDT and CDR2 FYEKMQ come from the germline V gene (reference sequence). The CDR3 protein is CASRLFPGTQYF. The CDR3 DNA reads as TGTGCCAGCAGGCTCTTCCCCGGTACGCAGTATTTT.

This clone was found a few times. The chain combines TRBV29-1 with TRBJ2-5; the match to TRBD1 covers 8 bases. This CDR3 is 14 amino acids long. Germline V lookup: CDR1 SQVTM, CDR2 ANQGSEA. V gave up 5 bases and J gave up 5 bases; unmatched junction bases: 10. The CDR3 here is CSVFLRQGSETQYF. In DNA form, the CDR3 reads TGCAGCGTTTTTTTAAGACAGGGGTCGGAGACCCAGTACTTC.

This clone was seen more than once but under ten times. The chain combines TRBV5-6 with TRBJ1-1; the D gene is possibly TRBD1 (6 bases). This CDR3 comprises 14 residues. Deletions cut 0 bases from V and 8 bases from J, with 14 bases between. The V gene's germline CDR1 is SGHDT and CDR2 YYEEEE. CDR3 in amino acids: CASSLALLGAEAFF. The DNA for the CDR3 is TGTGCCAGCAGCTTGGCTCTTCTGGGGGCGGAAGCTTTCTTT.

The chain has TRBV28 and TRBJ1-3; a weak D match, TRBD1 (5 bases). The CDR3 sequence is 15 residues long. The germline V gene encodes CDR1 MDHEN and CDR2 SYDVKM. The V end lost 6 bases, the J end lost 6 bases, and 18 bases lay between the germline ends. The CDR3 coding sequence is TGTGCCAGCAGCCTCCATTCAGGGACGACAAACACCATATATTTT. It encodes CASSLHSGTTNTIYF.

This clone was observed a handful of times. This chain links TRBV7-4 with TRBJ2-5, with D perhaps matching TRBD2 (7 bases). This CDR3 has 15 residues. Germline V gene data show CDR1 as SGHVT and CDR2 as SQSDAQ. The ends were cut back, 5 bases at V and 1 base at J, with 14 bases in the middle. The CDR3 nucleotides read TGTGCCAGCAGCGCTAGCGGAGGGGGCCAAGAGACCCAGTACTTC. The encoded protein is CASSASGGGQETQYF.

CDR3 region: CASSLGRIYGYTF. The DNA for the CDR3 is TGTGCCAGCAGCCTAGGACGGATCTATGGCTACACCTTC. The J gene is TRBJ1-2, the V gene TRBV9; no clear D. Germline lookup yields CDR1 SGDLS and CDR2 YYNGEE. The CDR3 contains 13 residues. V was trimmed by 4 bases and J by 4 bases, leaving 11 bases between them.

The chain is built from TRBV28 and TRBJ2-4, with D maybe TRBD2 (5 bases). Germline V lookup: CDR1 MDHEN, CDR2 SYDVKM. CDR3 length: 15 residues. Deletions cut 5 bases from V and 3 bases from J, with 14 bases between. For the CDR3, the DNA is TGTGCCAGCAGTCTTCGCGGGTGGGGCAAAAACATTCAGTACTTC. This gives the protein CASSLRGWGKNIQYF.

This clone has more than one count but fewer than ten. The chain has TRBV27 and TRBJ2-2; possibly TRBD1 or TRBD2 for D (5 bases each). Trimming shortened V by 5 bases and J by 4 bases, and 20 bases separated the two germline ends. The CDR3 has 17 residues. Germline V gives CDR1 MNHEY, CDR2 SMNVEV (reference sequence). CDR3 bases: TGTGCCAGCAGTCCCGCCTGGGAGAGGGGTGGCACCGGGGAGCTGTTTTTT. This gives the protein CASSPAWERGGTGELFF.

Only a few counts were recorded for this clone. The V call is TRBV27, the J call TRBJ1-1, with D maybe TRBD1 (5 bases). Germline CDR1 is MNHEY and CDR2 is SMNVEV (reference sequence). V was cut by 6 bases and J by 2 bases, with 22 bases left in between. The CDR3 consists of 17 residues. The CDR3 sequence: CASSYWGVRAANTEAFF. DNA for the CDR3: TGTGCCAGCAGCTACTGGGGGGTTCGGGCTGCCAACACTGAAGCTTTCTTT.

This clone was counted at least ten times. This chain connects TRBV19 to TRBJ2-4; 7 bases fit TRBD1. Germline trimming cut 7 bases from V and 2 bases from J; bases unmatched to any gene: 5. In germline, CDR1 is LNHDA, CDR2 SQIVND (reference sequence). This CDR3 contains 14 residues. The CDR3 region is CASTTGKTKNIQYF. In DNA, the CDR3 is TGTGCCAGTACGACAGGGAAGACCAAAAACATTCAGTACTTC. Supplemented by reference TRBV19 and TRBJ2-4, the full variable domain reads DGGITQSPKYLFRKEGQNVTLSCEQNLNHDAMYWYRQDPGQGLRLIYYSQIVNDFQKGDIAEGYSVSREKKESFPLTVTSAQKNPTAFYLCASTTGKTKNIQYFGAGTRLSVL.

This clone was seen a handful of times. The rearrangement uses TRBV7-9 and TRBJ2-1; D unresolved. Germline-derived CDR1 and CDR2 are SEHNR and FQNEAQ (reference sequence). The CDR3 has 17 residues. V lost 5 bases, J lost 3 bases, and 20 bases lay in between. The CDR3 DNA follows: TGTGCCAGCAGCCCACATTACGCCGCAGGCCGCTACAATGAGCAGTTCTTC. It encodes CASSPHYAAGRYNEQFF.